This passage covers 20 T cell receptor beta chains from one sample sequenced in a study of shared clonotypes between healthy human individuals. Clones were sequenced by immunoSEQ multiplex PCR, and TCRdb holds only the in-frame ones, with some missing. The sample holds about 1.5 million clones; roughly 97% are singletons and the top ten take 1.2%. Sequencing was done on a sample of naive CD4+ T cells sorted from blood. The subset: CD45RA+ positively selected. Source of these receptors: a man aged 25-45 years in good health.

This clone has only one observation. The V call is TRBV5-6, the J call TRBJ2-1; 9 positions match TRBD2. V lost 5 bases and J lost 1; bases outside the gene matches: 4. This CDR3 contains 15 residues. The germline V gene encodes CDR1 SGHDT and CDR2 YYEEEE. The chain's CDR3 is CASRPGLASYNEQFF. The CDR3, as DNA: TGTGCCAGCAGACCCGGACTAGCGTCCTACAATGAGCAGTTCTTC.

The rearrangement uses TRBV27 and TRBJ2-3; 11 nucleotides line up with TRBD2. The V gene's germline CDR1 is MNHEY and CDR2 SMNVEV (reference sequence). J lost 4 bases, V lost 2 bases, and 2 bases had no gene match. The CDR3 runs 15 residues. CDR3 DNA: TGTGCCAGCAGTTTACTAGCGGGAGGTGCAGATACGCAGTATTTT. It translates to CASSLLAGGADTQYF.

The V gene is TRBV7-9, the J gene TRBJ1-1; a possible D gene is TRBD1 (6 bases). V lost 2 bases and J 2 bases, leaving 9 bases between the germline ends. From germline, CDR1 is SEHNR and CDR2 FQNEAQ (reference sequence). This CDR3 region has 14 residues. CDR3 nucleotide sequence: TGTGCCAGCAGCTTAAACAGGGACAACACTGAAGCTTTCTTT. Translating it yields CASSLNRDNTEAFF.

The chain has TRBV28 and TRBJ1-5, with D perhaps TRBD1 (5 bases). V dropped 2 bases and J dropped 4 bases, with 21 bases sitting between them. This CDR3 is built from 18 residues. Germline V lookup: CDR1 MDHEN, CDR2 SYDVKM. The CDR3 loop reads CASSLGAPVRAKNQPQHF. The CDR3 DNA is TGTGCCAGCAGTTTAGGGGCCCCAGTGAGGGCCAAAAATCAGCCCCAGCATTTT.

The chain joins TRBV11-2 to TRBJ1-4; 8 positions match TRBD1. The ends lost 6 bases at V and 8 bases at J; junction bases unmatched: 14. The CDR3 runs to 16 residues. CDR1 is SGHAT and CDR2 is FQNNGV in the germline V gene. The CDR3 DNA is TGTGCCAGCAGGCCCACTTACAGGGGGACCGAAGAAAAACTGTTTTTT. Protein product: CASRPTYRGTEEKLFF.

The rearrangement uses TRBV5-1 and TRBJ1-2; 7 positions match TRBD1. Germline lookup yields CDR1 SGHRS and CDR2 YFSETQ. The CDR3 totals 15 residues. V shed 1 base, J shed 3 bases, and the junction held 6 bases outside the gene matches. The CDR3 sequence is CASSLNRGSDYGYTF. The CDR3 nucleotides are TGCGCCAGCAGCTTGAACAGGGGCTCTGACTATGGCTACACCTTC.

The chain is built from TRBV11-3 and TRBJ2-2, with D possibly called TRBD1 or TRBD2 (5 bases each). Germline V lookup: CDR1 SGHNT, CDR2 YENEEA. Deletions cut 7 bases from V and 4 bases from J, with 13 bases between. There are 14 residues in the CDR3. CDR3 in amino acids: CASKRGDVTGELFF. CDR3 nucleotides: TGTGCCAGCAAGAGAGGGGATGTCACCGGGGAGCTGTTTTTT. The full variable domain, in which reference TRBV11-3 and TRBJ2-2 provide the parts outside the CDR3, is EAGVVQSPRYKIIEKKQPVAFWCNPISGHNTLYWYLQNLGQGPELLIRYENEEAVDDSQLPKDRFSAERLKGVDSTLKIQPAELGDSAVYLCASKRGDVTGELFFGEGSRLTVL.

Written as DNA, the CDR3 is TGTGCCAGCAGTTTACTCGGGACAGTTAATGAAAAACTGTTTTTT. Translated, it gives CASSLLGTVNEKLFF. This rearrangement joins TRBV27 to TRBJ1-4, with 7 bases aligning to TRBD1. The CDR3 sequence is 15 residues long. Trimming took 2 bases from V and 4 from J; bases not matched to a gene: 4. Germline assignment: CDR1 MNHEY and CDR2 SMNVEV (reference sequence).

The J gene is TRBJ1-5, the V gene TRBV14; TRBD1 might be the D (6 bases). Germline V gene sequence: CDR1 SGHDN, CDR2 FVKESK. V was cut by 4 bases and J by 7 bases, with 14 bases left in between. The CDR3 sequence is 14 residues long. As DNA, the CDR3 is TGTGCCAGCAGCCTATCCGGGGGCTCCCAGCCCCAGCATTTT. Translation gives CASSLSGGSQPQHF.

The chain is built from TRBV7-9 and TRBJ2-3, with 7 bases that match TRBD2. CDR3 length: 15 residues. From germline, CDR1 is SEHNR and CDR2 FQNEAQ (reference sequence). V shed 6 bases, J shed 3 bases, and the junction held 9 bases outside the gene matches. The DNA for the CDR3 is TGTGCCAGCAGTCCGGTATCGGGAGGTACAGATACGCAGTATTTT. This translates into CASSPVSGGTDTQYF.

The chain couples TRBV7-8 to TRBJ2-3; maybe TRBD1 (6 bases). The CDR3 spans 17 residues. Germline assignment: CDR1 SGHVS and CDR2 FQNEAQ. V dropped 5 bases and J dropped 2 bases, with 20 bases sitting between them. The CDR3, as DNA: TGTGCCAGCAGCCCAATTCTGGACAGACTGTTCACAGATACGCAGTATTTT. It is translated as CASSPILDRLFTDTQYF.

This rearrangement joins TRBV27 to TRBJ2-2; D is unresolved. Trimming pared 8 bases from V and 5 bases from J, leaving 18 bases between. The CDR3 has 15 amino acids. Germline CDR1 is MNHEY and CDR2 is SMNVEV (reference sequence). The CDR3 reads CASCLKVPSTGELFF. CDR3 in DNA: TGTGCCAGCTGCCTTAAGGTCCCATCAACCGGGGAGCTGTTTTTT.

The rearrangement uses TRBV28 and TRBJ2-7; D might be TRBD2 (5 bases). Deletions cut 6 bases from V and 5 bases from J, with 14 bases between. The length of the CDR3 is 13 residues. CDR1 MDHEN and CDR2 SYDVKM come from the germline V gene. CDR3 sequence: CASRTILRDEQYF. CDR3 nucleotides: TGTGCCAGCAGGACTATCTTACGGGACGAGCAGTACTTC.

V usage is TRBV30 and J usage is TRBJ1-5, with D uncertain. Germline loops: CDR1 GTSNPN, CDR2 SVGIG (reference sequence). The V and J ends lost 0 bases and 3 bases respectively, with 6 bases between them. The CDR3 is made up of 13 amino acids. CDR3 protein: CAWSVAPNQPQHF. The CDR3 region has the DNA TGTGCCTGGAGTGTCGCACCCAATCAGCCCCAGCATTTT.

This sequence joins TRBV27 and TRBJ2-1; 10 nucleotides match TRBD2. Unmatched junction bases numbered 13, after V lost 6 bases and J lost 5 bases. The CDR3 has 17 amino acids. Germline V gene sequence: CDR1 MNHEY, CDR2 SMNVEV (reference sequence). The CDR3 DNA reads TGTGCCAGCAGCCATCCCCAAGCGGGAGGGCTAGACAATGAGCAGTTCTTC. As protein: CASSHPQAGGLDNEQFF.

The J gene is TRBJ2-7, the V gene TRBV18; a weak D match, TRBD2 (5 bases). This CDR3 has 12 residues. The V gene lost 3 bases and the J gene lost 6 bases, with 9 bases spanning the gap. In germline, CDR1 is KGHSH, CDR2 LQKENI. DNA for the CDR3: TGTGCCAGCTCACCCTCCGAGGGCGAGCAGTACTTC. Translation gives CASSPSEGEQYF.

This chain joins TRBV7-9 and TRBJ2-1; unclear D gene. V lost 3 bases, J lost 2 bases, and 23 bases lay in between. The CDR3 covers 19 residues. CDR1 is SEHNR, CDR2 FQNEAQ, per germline (reference sequence). CDR3 in DNA: TGTGCCAGCAGCTTCCAGAGAGGTAGGTCGGTAGGGCCCTACAATGAGCAGTTCTTC. As protein: CASSFQRGRSVGPYNEQFF.

The V call is TRBV29-1, the J call TRBJ2-3; 7 bases match TRBD1. Germline trimming cut 7 bases from V and 8 bases from J; bases unmatched to any gene: 6. This CDR3 spans 11 amino acids. The germline V gene has CDR1 SQVTM and CDR2 ANQGSEA. The CDR3 nucleotides are TGCAGCGGAGACAGGGCGGGTACGCAGTATTTT. Amino acid sequence: CSGDRAGTQYF.

The chain carries TRBV5-8 and TRBJ2-5, with D perhaps matching TRBD2 (6 bases). V was shortened by 1 base and J by 5 bases, with 12 bases between the two germline ends. In germline, CDR1 is SGHTS, CDR2 YDEGEE. The CDR3 length is 14 residues. The CDR3 DNA follows: TGTGCCAGCAGCTTGACAGCGGGTGGGGAGACCCAGTACTTC. Translated: CASSLTAGGETQYF. Complete variable domain (other parts from reference TRBV5-8 and TRBJ2-5): EAGVTQSPTHLIKTRGQQATLRCSPISGHTSVYWYQQALGLGLQFLLWYDEGEERNRGNFPPRFSGRQFPNYSSELNVNALELEDSALYLCASSLTAGGETQYFGPGTRLLVL.

On this clone itself: Distinct nucleotide sequences in the sample also encode this CDR3. Here the CDR3 DNA reads TGCAGCGTTGAAGTAGGTAGCGGGAGCTCCTACAATGAGCAGTTCTTC. This codes for CSVEVGSGSSYNEQFF. V is TRBV29-1 and J is TRBJ2-1; 9 positions agree with TRBD2. The CDR3 has 16 amino acids. V lost 1 base, J lost 0 bases, and 4 bases stayed unmatched. Germline V lookup: CDR1 SQVTM, CDR2 ANQGSEA.